The present T cell receptor (beta chain) was sequenced within a study of CD8 T cells in ankylosing spondylitis. TCRdb passed the 5' RACE reads through MiXCR, listing each CDR3 protein once. Here the sample spans 200,000 to 250,000 distinct CDR3 sequences, about 10% being singletons. Trimming took off 6 bases at V and 3 bases at J, with 17 bases between the two ends. The CDR3 runs 16 residues. CDR1 MGHRA and CDR2 YSYEKL come from the germline V gene. The genes are TRBV4-1 and TRBJ2-2, with a possible D match to TRBD2 (6 bases). The sequence derives from a male donor with ankylosing spondylitis or in good health (not recorded which). Material: blood, either unsorted or a sorted T cell fraction (not recorded which). In DNA form, the CDR3 reads TGCGCCAGCAGTCAATCCGGGGGAATTGACACCGGGGAGCTGTTTTTT. This translates into CASSQSGGIDTGELFF.